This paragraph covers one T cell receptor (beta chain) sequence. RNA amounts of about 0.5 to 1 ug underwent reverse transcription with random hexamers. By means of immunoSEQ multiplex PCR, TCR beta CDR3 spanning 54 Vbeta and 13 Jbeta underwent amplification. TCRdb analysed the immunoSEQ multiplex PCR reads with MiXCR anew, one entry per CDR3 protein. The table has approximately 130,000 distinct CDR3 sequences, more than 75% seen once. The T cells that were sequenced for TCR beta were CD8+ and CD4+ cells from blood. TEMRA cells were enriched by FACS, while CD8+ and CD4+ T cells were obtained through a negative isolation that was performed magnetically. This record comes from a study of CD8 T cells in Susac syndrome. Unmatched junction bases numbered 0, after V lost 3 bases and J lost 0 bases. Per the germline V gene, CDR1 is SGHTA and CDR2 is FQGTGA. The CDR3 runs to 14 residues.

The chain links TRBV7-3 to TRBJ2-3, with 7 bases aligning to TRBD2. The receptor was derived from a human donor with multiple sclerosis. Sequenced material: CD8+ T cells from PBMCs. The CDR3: CASSFSGSTDTQYF. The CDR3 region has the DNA TGTGCCAGCAGCTTTAGCGGGAGCACAGATACGCAGTATTTT.